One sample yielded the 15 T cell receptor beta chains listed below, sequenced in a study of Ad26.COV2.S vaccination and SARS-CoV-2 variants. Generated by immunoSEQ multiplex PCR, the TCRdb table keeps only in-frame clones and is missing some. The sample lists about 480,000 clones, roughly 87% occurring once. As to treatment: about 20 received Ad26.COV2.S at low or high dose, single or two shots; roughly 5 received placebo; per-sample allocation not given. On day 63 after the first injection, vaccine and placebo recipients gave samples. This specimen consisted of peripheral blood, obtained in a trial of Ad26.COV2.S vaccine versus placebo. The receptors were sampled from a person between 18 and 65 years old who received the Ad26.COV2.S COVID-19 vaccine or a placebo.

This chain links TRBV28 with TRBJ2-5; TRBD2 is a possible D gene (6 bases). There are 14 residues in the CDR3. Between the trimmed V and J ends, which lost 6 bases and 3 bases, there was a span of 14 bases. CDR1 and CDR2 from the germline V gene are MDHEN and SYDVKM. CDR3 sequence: CASSLSRGKETQYF. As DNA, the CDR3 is TGTGCCAGCAGCCTCAGCCGGGGGAAAGAGACCCAGTACTTC. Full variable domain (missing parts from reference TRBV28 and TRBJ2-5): DVKVTQSSRYLVKRTGEKVFLECVQDMDHENMFWYRQDPGLGLRLIYFSYDVKMKEKGDIPEGYSVSREKKERFSLILESASTNQTSMYLCASSLSRGKETQYFGPGTRLLVL.

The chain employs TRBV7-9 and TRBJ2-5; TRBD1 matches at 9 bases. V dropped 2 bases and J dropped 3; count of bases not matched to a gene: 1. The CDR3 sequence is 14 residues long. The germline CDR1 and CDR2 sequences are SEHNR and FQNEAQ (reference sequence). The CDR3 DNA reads TGTGCCAGCAGCTTATGGACAGGGGAAGAGACCCAGTACTTC. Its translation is CASSLWTGEETQYF.

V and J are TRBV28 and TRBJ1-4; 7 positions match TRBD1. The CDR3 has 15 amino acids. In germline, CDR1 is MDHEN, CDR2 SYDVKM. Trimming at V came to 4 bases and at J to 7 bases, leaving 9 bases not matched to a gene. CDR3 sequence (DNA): TGTGCCAGCAGTTCCATGACAGGGTTGGGTGAAAAACTGTTTTTT. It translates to CASSSMTGLGEKLFF.

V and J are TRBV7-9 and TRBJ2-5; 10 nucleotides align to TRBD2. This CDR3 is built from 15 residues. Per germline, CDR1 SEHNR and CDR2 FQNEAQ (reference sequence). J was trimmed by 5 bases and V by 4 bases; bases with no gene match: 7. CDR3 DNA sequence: TGTGCCAGCAGCTCGGGGGGACTAGCGCTTGAGACCCAGTACTTC. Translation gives CASSSGGLALETQYF.

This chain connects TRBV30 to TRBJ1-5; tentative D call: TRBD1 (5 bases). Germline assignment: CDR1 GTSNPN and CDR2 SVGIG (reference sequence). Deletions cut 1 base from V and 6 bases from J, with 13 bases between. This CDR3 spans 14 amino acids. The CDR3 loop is CAWSAGGNAQPQHF. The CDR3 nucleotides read TGTGCCTGGAGTGCGGGGGGAAACGCTCAGCCCCAGCATTTT.

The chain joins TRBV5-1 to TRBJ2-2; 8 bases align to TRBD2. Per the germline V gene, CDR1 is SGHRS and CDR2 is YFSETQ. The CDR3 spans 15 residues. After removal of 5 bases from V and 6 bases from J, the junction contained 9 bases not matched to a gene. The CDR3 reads CASRQSGSWSGELFF. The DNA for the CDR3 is TGCGCCAGCAGGCAAAGCGGGAGTTGGTCCGGGGAGCTGTTTTTT.

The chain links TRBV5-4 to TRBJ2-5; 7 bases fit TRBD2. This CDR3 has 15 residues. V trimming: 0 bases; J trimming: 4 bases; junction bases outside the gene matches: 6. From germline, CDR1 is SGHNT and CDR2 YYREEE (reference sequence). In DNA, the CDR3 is TGTGCCAGCAGCTTGGCTGGTACTAGCGTAGAGACCCAGTACTTC. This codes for CASSLAGTSVETQYF.

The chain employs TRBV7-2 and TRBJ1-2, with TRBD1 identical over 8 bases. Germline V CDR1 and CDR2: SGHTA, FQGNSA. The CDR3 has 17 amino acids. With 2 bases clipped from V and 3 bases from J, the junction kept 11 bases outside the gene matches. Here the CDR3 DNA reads TGTGCCAGCAGCTTATCTGTTAGGACAGGGAGTGACTATGGCTACACCTTC. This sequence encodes CASSLSVRTGSDYGYTF.

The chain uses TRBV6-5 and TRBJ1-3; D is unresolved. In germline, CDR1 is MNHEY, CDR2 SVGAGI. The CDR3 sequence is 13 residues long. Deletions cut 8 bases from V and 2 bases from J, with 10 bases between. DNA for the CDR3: TGTGCCAGCGGAATCCGAGCTGGAAACACCATATATTTT. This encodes CASGIRAGNTIYF.

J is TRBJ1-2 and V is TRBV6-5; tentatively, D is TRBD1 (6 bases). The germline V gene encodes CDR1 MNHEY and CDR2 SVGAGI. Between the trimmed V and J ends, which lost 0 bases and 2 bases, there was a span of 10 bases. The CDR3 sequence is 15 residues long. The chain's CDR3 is CASSYSRTVNYGYTF. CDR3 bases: TGTGCCAGCAGTTACTCCAGGACAGTAAACTATGGCTACACCTTC.

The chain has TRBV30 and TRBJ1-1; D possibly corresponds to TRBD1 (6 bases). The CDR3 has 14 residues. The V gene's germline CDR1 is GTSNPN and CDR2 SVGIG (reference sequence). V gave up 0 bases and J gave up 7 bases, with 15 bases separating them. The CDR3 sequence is CAWSVKQGRGEAFF. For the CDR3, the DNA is TGTGCCTGGAGTGTCAAACAGGGCAGAGGTGAAGCTTTCTTT.

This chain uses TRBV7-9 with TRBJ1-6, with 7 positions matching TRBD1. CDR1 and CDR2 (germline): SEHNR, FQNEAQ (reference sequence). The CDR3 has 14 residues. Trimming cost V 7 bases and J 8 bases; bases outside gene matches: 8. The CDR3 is CASMGTAPYSPLHF. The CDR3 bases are TGTGCCAGCATGGGGACAGCACCTTATTCACCCCTCCACTTT.

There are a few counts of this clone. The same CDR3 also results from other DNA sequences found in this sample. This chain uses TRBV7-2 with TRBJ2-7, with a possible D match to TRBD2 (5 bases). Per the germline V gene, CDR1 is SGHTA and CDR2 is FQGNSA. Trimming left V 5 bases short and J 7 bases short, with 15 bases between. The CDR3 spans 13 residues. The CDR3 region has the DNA TGTGCCAGCAGCCTGAGTCCCCGGAGGGAGCAGTACTTC. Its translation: CASSLSPRREQYF.

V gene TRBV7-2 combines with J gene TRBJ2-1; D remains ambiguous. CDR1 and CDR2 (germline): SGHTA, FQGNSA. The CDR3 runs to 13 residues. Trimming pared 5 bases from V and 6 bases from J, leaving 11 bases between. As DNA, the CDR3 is TGTGCCAGCAGCCCCAGCCCGGGCAATGAGCAGTTCTTC. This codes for CASSPSPGNEQFF. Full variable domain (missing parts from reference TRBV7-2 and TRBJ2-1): GAGVSQSPSNKVTEKGKDVELRCDPISGHTALYWYRQSLGQGLEFLIYFQGNSAPDKSGLPSDRFSAERTGGSVSTLTIQRTQQEDSAVYLCASSPSPGNEQFFGPGTRLTVL.

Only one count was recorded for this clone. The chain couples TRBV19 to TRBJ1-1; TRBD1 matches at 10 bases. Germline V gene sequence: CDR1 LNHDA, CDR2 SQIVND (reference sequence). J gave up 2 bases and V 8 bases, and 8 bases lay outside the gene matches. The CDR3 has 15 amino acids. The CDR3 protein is CASDTGTGVNTEAFF. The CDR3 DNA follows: TGTGCCAGTGACACCGGGACAGGGGTTAACACTGAAGCTTTCTTT. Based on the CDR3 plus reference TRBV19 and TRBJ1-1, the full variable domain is DGGITQSPKYLFRKEGQNVTLSCEQNLNHDAMYWYRQDPGQGLRLIYYSQIVNDFQKGDIAEGYSVSREKKESFPLTVTSAQKNPTAFYLCASDTGTGVNTEAFFGQGTRLTVV.